The entry below gives a single T cell receptor beta chain sequence along with its context. The target of this receptor is not known. No per-base quality is available; no much larger clone lies one base away. The sample belongs to a study of cytomegalovirus exposure and HLA in healthy donors listed by TCRdb under 2017. Study-wide context: According to an earlier analysis of 587 of the donors, about 179 million T cells yielded 95 million to 140 million unique TCR beta sequences and 276 Gb of sequence data. HLA typing covered class I and class II loci at four-digit resolution. Every discovery cohort repertoire had been produced on one sequencing platform. Across approximately 400 genotyped donors of the cohort, an average of approximately 240,000 unique TCR beta nucleotide sequences per donor were sequenced, and approximately 17% of those sequences were non-productive. An early release covering over 500 HLA-typed donors comprised approximately 300 gigabases of sequencing data and about 90 million unique TCR sequences. The study was designed to test whether signatures of past pathogen exposure could be identified by cataloging public T cell receptors. Using immunosequencing, the study profiled T cell repertoires from 550 to 750 subjects and related those repertoires to cytomegalovirus serostatus. To study patterns of TCR occurrence, a later analysis re-analyzed previously published TCR beta repertoires from more than 550 donors and added high-resolution HLA genotyping. The study combined high-throughput TCR immunosequencing, statistical association of individual TCRs with disease status, and machine learning to predict cytomegalovirus infection status. Of the roughly 390 genotyped donors, approximately 80% fell in the genetic ancestry cluster associated with self-reported Caucasian donors. In a later genetic analysis, genome-wide SNP genotypes for about 55% of the roughly 700 donors were used, and that subset was treated as a discovery cohort. Four or five DR-DQ haplotypes were handled as single units for association and clustering, since linkage in the cohort was strong. Rather than drawing on any new phenotypic data, the later analysis identified candidate immune exposures from TCR beta sequences and the way those sequences occurred across donors. Besides the first cohort of 666 subjects, a separate validation cohort made up of 120 or so different subjects was used. Donor age, sex, ethnicity and CMV serostatus were compiled alongside the repertoire data. In an earlier analysis of 587 of the donors, high-throughput TCR beta sequencing was used to judge whether each TCR beta V gene segment behaved as functional or pseudogenic. The number of donors typed differed by locus, with about 629-630 for A, B, C, DRB1 and DQB1, 522 for DQA1, 606 for DPA1, and some 440 for DPB1.

Library creation used the immunoSEQ multiplex PCR assay. The multiplex PCR relied on a mix of 60 forward primers for TCR Vbeta segments and 13 reverse primers for TCR Jbeta segments. Amplification of the CDR3 region of rearranged TCR beta genes was performed with a multiplex PCR assay on genomic DNA. On the Illumina HiSeq System, the amplified TCR beta libraries were sequenced as 87-base-pair reads. The original pipeline was this. In a later analysis, roughly 80 million unique TCR beta chains were counted across the roughly 700 repertoires, and about 10 million of these chains were shared by at least two donors. Raw reads were error-corrected and collapsed into unique sequences by a nearest-neighbor algorithm in which closely related sequences were merged to remove PCR and sequencing errors. To assign V, D and J gene segments, CDR3 sequences were aligned to IMGT reference sequences. For a sequence to be retained, at least a six-nucleotide match to both a V gene segment and a J gene segment was required. Rearrangements were classified as productive when the CDR3 lacked stop codons and remained in frame with V and J, and all other rearrangements were classified as non-productive. CDR3 was defined according to IMGT convention as the region running from the second conserved V-encoded cysteine to the conserved J-encoded phenylalanine. The earlier analysis of some 550 of the donors excluded any sequence lacking an unambiguous match to a single V gene segment. An earlier analysis of 500 to 700 of the donors classified V segments as functional when productive rearrangements were above 56.7% and as segregating when the standard deviation between donors was above 5%. To diagnose cytomegalovirus status from the catalog of TCR beta chain sequences, a statistical classification framework was built. V and J gene assignment, in a later analysis, came from comparing TCR nucleotide sequences with IMGT/GENE-DB human TR gene sequences. In a later analysis, CDR3 sequences and most-parsimonious VDJ recombination scenarios were assigned using the TCRdist pipeline. In a later analysis, each TCR beta chain was defined by its CDR3 amino acid sequence together with its V-gene family, and reads without a unique V-gene family were excluded. To address suspected cross-contamination and a sequencing artifact, a later analysis removed 450 to 700 highly shared, low-generation-probability nucleotide sequences. For each public chain, a later analysis derived a clonal expansion index from normalized ranks of inferred template counts within each repertoire. Generation probabilities in a later analysis came from a VDJ recombination model fitted to out-of-frame rearrangements, and those results were checked against IGoR. In a later analysis, TCR-TCR, TCR-HLA and TCR-CMV co-occurrence was scored with hypergeometric tests, and a repertoire-size bias correction was applied to TCR pairs. A later analysis estimated false discovery rates by permuting HLA or CMV assignments 20 times. In a later analysis, co-occurring TCRs were grouped using DBSCAN, and TCRdist sequence similarity was added for clustering within HLA-allele-positive subsets. For co-occurrence clustering, repertoires with fewer than 30,000 or more than 120,000 public chains were excluded, along with 5 or 6 repertoires with anomalous nucleotide sharing. This is the immuneACCESS table as TCRdb keeps it, with only in-frame sequences that have V and J called. A part of the clones is gone; compared with another copy, unresolved V genes explain less than half, and the rest is unexplained. The V and J calls and clone size come from that table; D and trimming were worked out from the DNA. Recorded for this sample are some 140,000 clones; about 70% of them occurred a single time. Of the sample, over 3% falls within the top ten clones.

V is shortened by 1 base, J by 6 bases, and the region joining them spans 9 bases. CDR1 and CDR2 (SGHVS, FNYEAQ) derive from the germline V gene. The CDR3 runs 13 residues from the cysteine to the phenylalanine. The retained sequence is limited to the CDR3, 39 bases, with the frame set at the first base. The cohort comprised 710 or so healthy bone marrow donors. All cohort members were sampled while nominally healthy, although unrecorded immune exposures were likely present. The donor tested CMV seronegative, placing the donor among the 352 seronegative members of the cohort. Every donor gave a peripheral blood sample, and the peripheral blood mononuclear cells from that sample were used for TCR beta sequencing. The Qiagen DNeasy Blood Extraction Kit was used to extract genomic DNA from the blood cell samples. Overall results and qualifications from the work: In an earlier analysis of 587 of the donors, most TCR beta V segments appeared in productive rearrangements about 90% or about 30% of the time, broadly matching IMGT annotations. Cytomegalovirus status was reported to be diagnosed by the classifier with high specificity and sensitivity in both the original and validation cohorts. Some IMGT-functional V segments, including TRBV6-2 and TRBV6-3, could not be distinguished by the 87-base-pair reads and were therefore excluded. Compared with equally common non-associated chains, HLA-associated TCR beta chains in a later analysis were more clonally expanded and had lower generation probabilities. In this cohort, only TCR beta chains were sequenced, and detectable features were limited by the absence of alpha or paired-chain data. The only immune exposure information available for the cohort was CMV serostatus. According to a later genetic analysis, donors in an Asian-associated ancestry cluster had fewer N-insertions in productive TCRs than the approximately 610-donor mean. It was suggested by the authors that the approach could potentially be generalized to other disease states and immunological phenotypes. Because HLA typing was unavailable for some donors at each locus, only the typed subset was used in association tests. The study gave a list of 150 to 200 TCR beta chains associated with cytomegalovirus. A further reported finding was that TCR beta sequences accurately predicted the HLA-A and HLA-B alleles for most subjects in the first cohort. When HLA alleles, especially DR and DQ, strongly co-occurred, TCR associations were difficult to assign to individual alleles. The earlier analysis of around 600 of the donors excluded roughly 16 rarely observed V segments, including chromosome 9 orphons, because counts were too low. According to a later analysis, TCR association rates differed among HLA loci, with DRB1 alleles showing the most associated TCRs and HLA-C alleles showing the fewest. At a false discovery rate of 0.05, a later analysis linked fewer than 20,000 TCR beta sequences to specific HLA alleles. Correlated functional status among segregating V segments might be attributable to linkage disequilibrium, but an unknown experimental factor could not be ruled out. An association between a missense DCLRE1C variant and V-gene and J-gene trimming of TCR beta chains was found in a later genetic analysis and replicated in an independent cohort. A later analysis reported that several top co-occurrence clusters appeared linked to parvovirus B19, influenza, CMV and Epstein-Barr virus. While some public TCRs were present in many individuals, most TCR sequences turned up only very rarely across donors. In vitro tests confirmed that a few of the cytomegalovirus-associated TCR beta chains recognize cytomegalovirus antigens. A cluster of highly shared sequence variants was judged likely to be a technical artifact of the sequencing pipeline. Most CMV-associated TCR beta chains appeared to be HLA-restricted in a later analysis, and the HLA associations seemed to be driven largely by CMV exposure. The presence/absence analyses assumed that sequencing depth was roughly uniform across donors, and that assumption may not be true.

The sequence was obtained from a man aged 35 to 55 in good health and CMV-seronegative. The chain is assembled from TRBV7-6 and TRBJ1-2; the D gene is possibly TRBD1, with 5 bases matching. Sequencing was carried out using PBMCs. The CDR3 reads as follows: CASSLVTGHGYTF. The DNA sequence is TGTGCCAGCAGCTTAGTAACAGGCCATGGCTACACCTTC.